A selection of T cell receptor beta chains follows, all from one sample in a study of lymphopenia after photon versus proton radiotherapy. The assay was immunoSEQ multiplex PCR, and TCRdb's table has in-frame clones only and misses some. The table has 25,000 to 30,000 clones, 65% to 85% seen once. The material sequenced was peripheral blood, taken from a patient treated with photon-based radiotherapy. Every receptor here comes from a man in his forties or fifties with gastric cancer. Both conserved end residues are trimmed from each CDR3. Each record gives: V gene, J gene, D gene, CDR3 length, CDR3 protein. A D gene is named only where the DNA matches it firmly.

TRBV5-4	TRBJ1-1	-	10	ANPNMNTEAF
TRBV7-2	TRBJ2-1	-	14	ASSVGAGSVYNEQF
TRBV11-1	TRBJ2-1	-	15	ASSLRHSISSYNEQF
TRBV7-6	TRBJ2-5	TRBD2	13	ASVPLAGGPQTQY
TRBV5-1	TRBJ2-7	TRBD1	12	ASSATLQGYEQY
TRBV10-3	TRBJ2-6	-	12	ASRQVAGANVLT
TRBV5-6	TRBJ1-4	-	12	ASSSISGNEKLF
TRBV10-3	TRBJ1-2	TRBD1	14	ASNPQTGTGYYGYT
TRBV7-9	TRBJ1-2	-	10	ASSLPDRDYT
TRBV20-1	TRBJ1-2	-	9	SARGDYGYT
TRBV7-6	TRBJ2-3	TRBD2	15	ASSPTSSGGWADTQY
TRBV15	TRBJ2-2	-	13	ATSRDPTDTGELF
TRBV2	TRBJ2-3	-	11	ASNSRVGDTQY
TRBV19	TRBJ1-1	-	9	ASSLNTEAF
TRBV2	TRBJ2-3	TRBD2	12	ASGASGVSDTQY
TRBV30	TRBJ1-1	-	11	AWSVQGNTEAF
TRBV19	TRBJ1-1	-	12	ASSILGLNTEAF
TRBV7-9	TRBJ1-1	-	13	ASSPPGIMNTEAF
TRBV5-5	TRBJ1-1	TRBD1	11	ASSPSGGTEAF
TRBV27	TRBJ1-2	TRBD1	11	ASRGQGNYGYT
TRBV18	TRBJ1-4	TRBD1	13	ASSPQGAANEKLF
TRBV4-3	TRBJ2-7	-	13	ASSLNPLGAYEQY
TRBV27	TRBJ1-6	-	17	ASSLSTGYRSSYNSPLH
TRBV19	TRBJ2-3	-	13	ASKFSGLSTDTQY
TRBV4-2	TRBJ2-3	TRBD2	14	ASSPGSGGLTDTQY
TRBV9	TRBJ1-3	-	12	ASSGALYGNTIY
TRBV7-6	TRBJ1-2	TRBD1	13	ASSPGTGGLYGYT